These T cell receptor beta chains were read from a single sample in a study of a mutant IDH1 vaccine in newly diagnosed glioma. No antigens are known for them. The data were produced by immunoSEQ multiplex PCR, yet TCRdb's version contains in-frame clones alone and is incomplete. This sample carries about 130,000 clones, around 80% of them seen once, and the ten largest clones take about 5.5%. This material consisted of PBMCs, taken from a glioma patient whose treatment included an IDH1 peptide vaccine. All receptors derive from a man aged 35 to 55 with glioma. The CDR3 runs from the conserved cysteine through the conserved F or W. The order of the fields is J gene, D gene, V gene, clone size, CDR3 DNA, CDR3 protein. D genes are given only for firm matches. The size of a clone is reported for some rows only, either as once, few or many, or as a class for expanded clones.

j_call: TRBJ2-3; d_call: TRBD1; v_call: TRBV19; clone_size: many; cdr3_nt: TGTGCCAGTAAACAGGGGGCTCTCACAGATACGCAGTATTTT; cdr3_aa: CASKQGALTDTQYF
j_call: TRBJ1-1; d_call: .; v_call: TRBV19; clone_size: .; cdr3_nt: TGTGCCAGTAGTATTTTTGGTGAACCGAATGGGAACACTGAAGCTTTCTTT; cdr3_aa: CASSIFGEPNGNTEAFF
j_call: TRBJ2-1; d_call: .; v_call: TRBV4-1; clone_size: .; cdr3_nt: TGCGCCAGCAGCCAAGAGTCCCCTAGTGAGCAGTTCTTC; cdr3_aa: CASSQESPSEQFF
j_call: TRBJ1-2; d_call: TRBD1; v_call: TRBV19; clone_size: .; cdr3_nt: TGTGCCATCCAGACCCCAGGGGGCGCTCATGGCTACACCTTC; cdr3_aa: CAIQTPGGAHGYTF
j_call: TRBJ2-7; d_call: TRBD1; v_call: TRBV7-3; clone_size: once; cdr3_nt: TGTGCCAGCAGCTCGCAGGGGGCCTCCTCCTACGAGCAGTACTTC; cdr3_aa: CASSSQGASSYEQYF
j_call: TRBJ1-1; d_call: .; v_call: TRBV6-6; clone_size: .; cdr3_nt: TGTGCCAGCAGTTACCTCCCACGGGCTGCAGATGAAGCTTTCTTT; cdr3_aa: CASSYLPRAADEAFF
j_call: TRBJ2-4; d_call: .; v_call: TRBV2; clone_size: .; cdr3_nt: TGTGCCAGCAGTGAGCGGGGGCTAGCCAAAAACATTCAGTACTTC; cdr3_aa: CASSERGLAKNIQYF
j_call: TRBJ2-7; d_call: .; v_call: TRBV30; clone_size: .; cdr3_nt: TGTGCCTGGAGTGGAGGTTCCTACGAGCAGTACTTC; cdr3_aa: CAWSGGSYEQYF
j_call: TRBJ2-2; d_call: TRBD2; v_call: TRBV30; clone_size: .; cdr3_nt: TGTGCCTGGAGACTAGCGGGGAACACCGGGGAGCTGTTTTTT; cdr3_aa: CAWRLAGNTGELFF
j_call: TRBJ2-7; d_call: TRBD1; v_call: TRBV10-3; clone_size: .; cdr3_nt: TGTGCCATCAGTGAGTCGACAGGGACCAACGAGCAGTACTTC; cdr3_aa: CAISESTGTNEQYF
j_call: TRBJ2-3; d_call: .; v_call: TRBV5-5; clone_size: .; cdr3_nt: TGTGCCATCTCCAAGGGGTTGTCGACAGATACGCAGTATTTT; cdr3_aa: CAISKGLSTDTQYF
j_call: TRBJ2-3; d_call: .; v_call: TRBV7-2; clone_size: few; cdr3_nt: TGTGCCAGCAGCTTAGAAGCAGATACGCAGTATTTT; cdr3_aa: CASSLEADTQYF
j_call: TRBJ1-2; d_call: .; v_call: TRBV7-9; clone_size: .; cdr3_nt: TGTGCCAGCAGCTCCGCCCGGGACGGCAACTATGGCTACACCTTC; cdr3_aa: CASSSARDGNYGYTF
j_call: TRBJ1-3; d_call: TRBD1; v_call: TRBV30; clone_size: .; cdr3_nt: TGTGCCTGGAGTACTTGGGGGACAGGCTCTGGAAACACCATATATTTT; cdr3_aa: CAWSTWGTGSGNTIYF
j_call: TRBJ2-7; d_call: TRBD2; v_call: TRBV7-9; clone_size: .; cdr3_nt: TGTGCCAGCAGCTTTGGGGCGGGAGAACTCGACGAGCAGTACTTC; cdr3_aa: CASSFGAGELDEQYF
j_call: TRBJ1-2; d_call: .; v_call: TRBV7-2; clone_size: .; cdr3_nt: TGTGCCAGCAGCTTAGCAGGGCACTTATATGGCTACACCTTC; cdr3_aa: CASSLAGHLYGYTF
j_call: TRBJ2-2; d_call: .; v_call: TRBV27; clone_size: .; cdr3_nt: TGTGCCAGCAGTTTATTCCGTGGAGGGATTTTGGCCGGGGAGCTGTTTTTT; cdr3_aa: CASSLFRGGILAGELFF
j_call: TRBJ2-7; d_call: .; v_call: TRBV13; clone_size: .; cdr3_nt: TGTGCCAGCAGCTTGGGGCCTACAGGGTACGAGCAGTACTTC; cdr3_aa: CASSLGPTGYEQYF
j_call: TRBJ2-5; d_call: .; v_call: TRBV5-6; clone_size: .; cdr3_nt: TGTGCCAGCAGCTTGGCCCAGGGAAGCGGCCAACAAGAGACCCAGTACTTC; cdr3_aa: CASSLAQGSGQQETQYF
j_call: TRBJ2-2; d_call: .; v_call: TRBV18; clone_size: .; cdr3_nt: TGTGCCAGCTCCCCGCCCGGGACACACACCGGGGAGCTGTTTTTT; cdr3_aa: CASSPPGTHTGELFF
j_call: TRBJ2-7; d_call: .; v_call: TRBV7-2; clone_size: .; cdr3_nt: TGTGCCACCAGTGAGAGCTACGAGCAGTACTTC; cdr3_aa: CATSESYEQYF
j_call: TRBJ1-1; d_call: .; v_call: TRBV5-8; clone_size: .; cdr3_nt: TGTGCCAGCAGGATCTCCGGGGGGAGGAGCACTGAAGCTTTCTTT; cdr3_aa: CASRISGGRSTEAFF
j_call: TRBJ2-3; d_call: TRBD1; v_call: TRBV9; clone_size: .; cdr3_nt: TGTGCCAGCAGCATTGGGACAGGGGCTATCACAGATACGCAGTATTTT; cdr3_aa: CASSIGTGAITDTQYF
j_call: TRBJ2-3; d_call: TRBD2; v_call: TRBV28; clone_size: once; cdr3_nt: TGTGCCAGCAGTGGGTTTTGGCGGGAGGGCCCAGATACGCAGTATTTT; cdr3_aa: CASSGFWREGPDTQYF
j_call: TRBJ2-7; d_call: .; v_call: TRBV5-3; clone_size: .; cdr3_nt: TGTGCCAGGAGGAGTTTAGCGGCTTCCTTC; cdr3_aa: CARRSLAASF